This TCR beta chain came from a study of cytomegalovirus exposure and HLA in healthy donors. Findings of the study overall: About 87% or about 30% of the time was how often most TCR beta V segments were productive, according to an earlier analysis.

Primers included in the PCR were 60 Vbeta and 13 Jbeta primers. In the original processing: It was a later analysis that counted about 80 million unique TCR beta chains, of which 8.5 million to 12 million were shared. The protocol was immunoSEQ multiplex PCR, while the TCRdb copy is restricted to in-frame clones and leaves out a portion. Clone size and V and J calls were adopted from that table, with D and trimming inferred from the DNA. The table shows more than 80,000 clones, with 60% to 80% occurring only once. Germline trimming cut 3 bases from V and 5 bases from J; bases unmatched to any gene: 7. The CDR3 covers 15 residues. Germline CDR1 is MNHEY and CDR2 is SVGAGI. Concerning this clone: Its antigen is not known.

Sample: PBMCs. The source of this sequence is a man aged 40-49 years in good health and CMV-seronegative. The V call is TRBV6-5, the J call TRBJ2-1; 7 bases are a match to TRBD2. In DNA form, the CDR3 reads TGTGCCAGCAGTTATACGGGGGGAGTCGACAATGAGCAGTTCTTC. The encoded protein is CASSYTGGVDNEQFF.